This is a list of T cell receptor beta chains from one sample in a study of T cell repertoires in cytomegalovirus infection. TCRdb reprocessed the reads via MiXCR and lists one record per CDR3 protein. The sample has roughly 600,000 distinct CDR3 sequences; 24% are singletons. Material for sequencing was CD8+ T cells from PBMCs. These receptors all stem from a human donor in good health (CMV status not recorded). Some clones in this sample may be carry-over from other donors' samples. CDR3s include the opening cysteine and the closing phenylalanine or tryptophan.

CDR3,J,V
CASSPRGMVDEQFF,TRBJ2-1,TRBV7-9
CASSLIKSGAPYQETQYF,TRBJ2-5,TRBV7-2
CASSLMGGRTDTQYF,TRBJ2-3,TRBV5-5
CASSLDGDSFYNEQFF,TRBJ2-1,TRBV11-2
CASSSSGQDEQFF,TRBJ2-1,TRBV5-1
CASSFVKSGSSYNEQFF,TRBJ2-1,TRBV6-5
CATSRGGAGAIGNQPQHF,TRBJ1-5,TRBV15
CASSPGTGKAETF,TRBJ1-2,TRBV7-8
CASSDRLLAVKNTDTQYF,TRBJ2-3,TRBV19
CASSAPRSGGARETQYF,TRBJ2-5,TRBV9
CASSFRTRLETQYF,TRBJ2-5,TRBV6-2/TRBV6-3
CASSLGTDTGELFF,TRBJ2-2,TRBV5-1
CASSTGPYTEAFF,TRBJ1-1,TRBV19
CASSLRGAYGYTF,TRBJ1-2,TRBV7-9
CASSPGLAGVYEQYF,TRBJ2-7,TRBV12-3/TRBV12-4
CASVGIGGVGNQPQHF,TRBJ1-5,TRBV2
CASSYSWTSGGPQHPNTGELFF,TRBJ2-2,TRBV6-2/TRBV6-3
CASSPTGVEGYTF,TRBJ1-2,TRBV7-2
CASSPEGPEAFF,TRBJ1-1,TRBV7-9
CASRSADVNTEAFF,TRBJ1-1,TRBV5-5
CASRSSQGNEAFF,TRBJ1-1,TRBV6-2/TRBV6-3
CASSLASGLAFINTGELFF,TRBJ2-2,TRBV7-6
CSARDRGGYGYTF,TRBJ1-2,TRBV20-1
CSVFWGELFF,TRBJ2-2,TRBV29-1
CSVAPGLLTEAFF,TRBJ1-1,TRBV29-1
CASSQPGQGDHEQYF,TRBJ2-7,TRBV7-2
CASSFWASGGADNEQFF,TRBJ2-1,TRBV12-3/TRBV12-4
CASSYIHTDTQYF,TRBJ2-3,TRBV6-6
CASSLEQVLSTDTQYF,TRBJ2-3,TRBV5-8
CASSSPLVHYGYTF,TRBJ1-2,TRBV6-2/TRBV6-3
CSASTERYGYTF,TRBJ1-2,TRBV29-1
CASSLRGAPPDTQYF,TRBJ2-3,TRBV12-3/TRBV12-4
CASSQPGALSSYNSPLHF,TRBJ1-6,TRBV6-1
CASGAANTGELFF,TRBJ2-2,TRBV25-1
CASSPVDEKSTDTQYF,TRBJ2-3,TRBV28
CASSEVGFMNTEAFF,TRBJ1-1,TRBV6-2/TRBV6-3
CASSAGDTRPQHF,TRBJ1-5,TRBV9
CASSGLPPGQDNSGANVLTF,TRBJ2-6,TRBV7-8
CATSRDRDSLYGYTF,TRBJ1-2,TRBV15
CASRRGWNEQFF,TRBJ2-1,TRBV27
CSVGDNRSGNTIYF,TRBJ1-3,TRBV29-1
CASSLNVEGGSYNEQFF,TRBJ2-1,TRBV7-9
CASSPRQGDIYEQFF,TRBJ2-1,TRBV7-6
CASSYSTYNEQFF,TRBJ2-1,TRBV6-6